This TCR beta chain originates from a study of blood T cell repertoires in COVID-19. On the study more broadly: Sites across the United States, Italy and Spain contributed samples from acute and convalescent COVID-19.

Cohort placement rested on clinical history that participants reported themselves. Before being deemed recovered, Cohort 3 donors had two negative PCRs, clearance, or symptom resolution. Profiled with immunoSEQ multiplex PCR; TCRdb holds only in-frame clones, not every one. The sample has hundreds of thousands of clones, approximately 86% seen once; the top ten hold around 8.9%. The CDR3 runs to 17 residues. Losses at the gene ends were 3 bases for V and 3 bases for J; bases not matched to a gene: 8. CDR1 is MDHEN, CDR2 SYDVKM, per germline. This clone was seen more than once but under ten times. The TCR sequence derives from a woman between 18 and 29 years old who had recovered from COVID-19. Input material: PBMCs or T cells enriched from blood (not recorded which). The chain couples TRBV28 to TRBJ2-1, with TRBD2 matching 10 bases. CDR3 in amino acids: CASSFVLAGGFYNEQFF. CDR3 sequence (DNA): TGTGCCAGCAGTTTTGTTTTAGCGGGAGGATTCTACAATGAGCAGTTCTTC.